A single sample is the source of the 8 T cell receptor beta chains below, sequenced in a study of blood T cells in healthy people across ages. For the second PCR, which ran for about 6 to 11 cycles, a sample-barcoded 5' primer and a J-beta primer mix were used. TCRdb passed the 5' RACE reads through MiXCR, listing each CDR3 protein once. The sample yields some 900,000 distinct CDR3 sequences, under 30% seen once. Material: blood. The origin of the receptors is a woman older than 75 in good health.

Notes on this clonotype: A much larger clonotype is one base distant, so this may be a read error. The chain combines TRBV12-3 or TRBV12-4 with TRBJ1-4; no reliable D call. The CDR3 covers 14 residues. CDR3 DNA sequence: TGTGCCAGCAGTTTTCAAGCAACTAATGAAAAACTGCTTTTT. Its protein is CASSFQATNEKLLF.

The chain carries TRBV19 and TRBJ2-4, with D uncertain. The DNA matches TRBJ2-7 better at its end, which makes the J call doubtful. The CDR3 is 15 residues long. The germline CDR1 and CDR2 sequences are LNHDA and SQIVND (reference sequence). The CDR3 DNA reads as TGTGCCAGTAGTATAGATCCAGGACGGATTTACGAGCAGTACTTC. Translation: CASSIDPGRIYEQYF.

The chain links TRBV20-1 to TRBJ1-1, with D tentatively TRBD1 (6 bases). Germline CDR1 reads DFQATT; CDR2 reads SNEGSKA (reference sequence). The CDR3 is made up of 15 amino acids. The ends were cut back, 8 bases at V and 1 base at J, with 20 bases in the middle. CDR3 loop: CSTPPRGAGNTEAFF. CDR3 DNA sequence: TGCAGTACCCCACCCAGGGGCGCGGGGAACACTGAAGCTTTCTTT.

CDR3 sequence reads: CASSSPRLSRGLTGELFF. DNA of the CDR3: TGTGCCAGCAGTTCTCCCCGTCTCAGTAGGGGACTGACCGGGGAGCTGTTTTTT. The chain recombines TRBV6-2 or TRBV6-3 with TRBJ2-2; perhaps TRBD2 as D (6 bases). Trimming cost V 4 bases and J 5 bases, with 23 bases left between them. This CDR3 has 18 residues. Germline V CDR1 and CDR2: MNHEY, SVGEGT.

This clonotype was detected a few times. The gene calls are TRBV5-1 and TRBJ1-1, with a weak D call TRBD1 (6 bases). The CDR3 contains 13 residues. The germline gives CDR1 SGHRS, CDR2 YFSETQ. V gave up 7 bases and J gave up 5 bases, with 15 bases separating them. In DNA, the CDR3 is TGCGCCAGCTCGAACAGGGAGAGGACTGAAGCTTTCTTT. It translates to CASSNRERTEAFF.

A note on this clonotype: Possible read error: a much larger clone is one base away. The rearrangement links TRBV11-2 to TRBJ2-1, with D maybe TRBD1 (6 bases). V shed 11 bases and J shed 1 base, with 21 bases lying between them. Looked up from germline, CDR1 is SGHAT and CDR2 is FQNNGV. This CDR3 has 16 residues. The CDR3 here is CAGTSIRGSSYNEQFF. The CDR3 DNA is TGTGCCGGCACCTCCATTAGGGGGAGTTCCTACAATGAGCAGTTCTTC.

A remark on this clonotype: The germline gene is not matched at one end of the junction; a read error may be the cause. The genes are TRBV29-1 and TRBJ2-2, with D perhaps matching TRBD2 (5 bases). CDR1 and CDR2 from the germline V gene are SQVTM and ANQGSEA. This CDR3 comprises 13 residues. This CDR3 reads CSVKGLNTGERFF. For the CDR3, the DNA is TGCAGCGTCAAGGGTTTGAACACCGGGGAGCGGTTTTTT.

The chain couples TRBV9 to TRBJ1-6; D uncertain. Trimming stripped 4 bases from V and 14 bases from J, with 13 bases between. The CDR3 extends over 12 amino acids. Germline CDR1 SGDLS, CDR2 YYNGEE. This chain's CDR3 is CASSSGSGALHF. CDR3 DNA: TGTGCCAGCAGCAGCGGGTCCGGGGCCCTCCACTTT.